This T cell receptor beta chain stems from a study of Ad26.COV2.S vaccination and SARS-CoV-2 variants (dated by TCRdb to about 2021). About the study as a whole: Donors in the vaccine arm were drawn from COV1001, a multicentre, randomized, double-blind, placebo-controlled phase I-IIa trial testing Ad26.COV2.S in healthy adults. TCRbeta repertoire sequencing was used to assess the specificity and breadth of SARS-CoV-2-reactive T cell receptors after Ad26.COV2.S vaccination. Trial participants were randomized into five groups of five: low-dose or high-dose Ad26.COV2.S given once or twice, or placebo on both occasions. Ad26.COV2.S was administered intramuscularly at 5 x 10^10 or 1 x 10^11 viral particles, either as a single shot or as two shots given 56 days apart. A total of approximately 32 samples were included in the TCR-sequenced set, comprising around 19 Ad26.COV2.S vaccine recipients, 5 placebo recipients and 8 SARS-CoV-2 convalescent individuals. Investigators remained blinded to trial group allocation during experiments and outcome assessment. The full study reports these points: Spike-specific TCR breadth was higher in Ad26.COV2.S recipients than in placebo recipients (P = 0.0014). Comparable non-spike TCR breadth was observed between vaccine and placebo recipients, consistent with only spike being contained in the vaccine. According to the authors, total T cell responses may have been underestimated by the TCR breadth and depth analyses. After vaccination, spike-specific CD8+ and CD4+ T cell responses were reported to show substantial breadth. Comparing responses between vaccine doses or regimens was not something the study was powered to do.

The treatment or condition label on this specimen signifies: approximately 18 received Ad26.COV2.S at low or high dose, single or two shots; a few received placebo; per-sample allocation not given. Repertoires of vaccine and placebo recipients were sequenced from samples taken on day 63 after the first injection. In Cohort 1b, about two dozen adults aged 18-55 years were enrolled at a single site in Boston, USA, between 29 July and 7 August 2020. Ad26.COV2.S was a replication-incompetent adenovirus type 26 vector expressing a prefusion-stabilized SARS-CoV-2 spike protein from the original Wuhan strain. From the cysteine up to the phenylalanine, the CDR3 has a length of 16 residues. The sequence is cut down to CDR3 DNA, 48 bases in frame from base 1. Relative to germline, V is missing 1 base and J is missing 3 bases, with 4 bases of the junction outside any gene match. The germline V gene (reference sequence) provides CDR1 LNHNV and CDR2 YYDKDF.

The immunoSEQ Assay was the method used to sequence TCRbeta CDR3 regions. After extraction, genomic DNA underwent amplification by bias-controlled multiplex PCR, followed by high-throughput sequencing. In the source study's methods: To quantify the absolute abundance of every unique TCRbeta CDR3 region, sequences were collapsed and filtered. Usable DNA was measured by amplifying reference genes present in all nucleated cells, and TCRbeta template counts were normalized to that usable DNA to estimate T cell fraction. Repertoire TCRs were annotated as SARS-CoV-2-specific by exact matching of V gene, CDR3 amino acid sequence and J gene to a known reactive TCR set. The reference SARS-CoV-2 TCR set was obtained from MIRA and was filtered for enrichment in COVID-19-positive ImmuneCODE repertoires, whereby public or cross-reactive TCRs were removed. Drawing on the MIRA antigens, annotated TCRs were analysed further at the level of specific ORF or position within ORF. Depth was the summed frequency of annotated unique rearrangements, while breadth was defined as annotated unique rearrangements over total unique productive rearrangements. Two-sided Wilcoxon rank-sum tests were used to compare TCR breadth between groups. TCRdb limited this immuneACCESS table to in-frame rearrangements with V and J called. A share of clones is missing; checked studies link under half to unresolved V genes, and the rest is unexplained. D and trimming come from the DNA, and the V and J calls and clone size come from that table. The sample contains about 460,000 clones, 89% of them found a single time. 1.5% to 2% of the sample belongs to the ten largest clones.

As concerns this clone: Its binding antigen is unknown. Within one base of it there is no much larger clone, and no base qualities were kept.

The starting material was peripheral blood, obtained in a trial of Ad26.COV2.S vaccine versus placebo. The receptor's source is a person between 18 and 65 years old who received the Ad26.COV2.S COVID-19 vaccine or a placebo. The V and J segments used are TRBV15 and TRBJ2-7, with 12 central nucleotides matching TRBD2. DNA sequence: TGTGCCACCAGCAGAGGGACTAGCGGGAACGGCTACGAGCAGTACTTC. The encoded protein is CATSRGTSGNGYEQYF.